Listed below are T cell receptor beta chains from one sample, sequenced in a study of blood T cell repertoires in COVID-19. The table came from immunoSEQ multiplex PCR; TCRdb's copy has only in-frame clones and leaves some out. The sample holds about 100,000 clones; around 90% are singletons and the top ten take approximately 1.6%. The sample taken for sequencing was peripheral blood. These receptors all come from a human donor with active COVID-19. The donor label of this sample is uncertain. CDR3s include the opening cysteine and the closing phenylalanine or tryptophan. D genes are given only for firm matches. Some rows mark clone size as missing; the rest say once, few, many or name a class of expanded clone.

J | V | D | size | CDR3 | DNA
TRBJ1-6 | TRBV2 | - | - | CASREESSYNSPLHF | TGTGCCAGCAGGGAAGAGAGCTCCTATAATTCACCCCTCCACTTT
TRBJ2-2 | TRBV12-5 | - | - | CASGTGTPNTGELFF | TGTGCTAGTGGCACCGGGACTCCAAACACCGGGGAGCTGTTTTTT
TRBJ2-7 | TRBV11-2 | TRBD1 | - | CASSWTGGADYEQYF | TGTGCCAGCAGCTGGACAGGGGGCGCAGACTACGAGCAGTACTTC
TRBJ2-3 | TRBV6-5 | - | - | CASIRNSPNTDTQYF | TGTGCCAGCATACGGAACAGCCCAAACACAGATACGCAGTATTTT
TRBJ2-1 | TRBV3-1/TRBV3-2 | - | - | CASSPAGWNEQFF | TGTGCCAGCAGCCCAGCGGGCTGGAATGAGCAGTTCTTC
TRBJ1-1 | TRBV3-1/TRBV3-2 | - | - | CASSRAGRGRSTEAFF | TGTGCCAGCAGCCGAGCGGGGCGGGGGCGAAGCACTGAAGCTTTCTTT
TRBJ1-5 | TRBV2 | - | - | CASSVGGGSNQPQHF | TGTGCCAGCAGTGTTGGGGGGGGCAGCAATCAGCCCCAGCATTTT
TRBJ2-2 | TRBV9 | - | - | CASSASPGTLGAGELFF | TGTGCCAGCAGCGCCTCGCCCGGGACACTTGGGGCCGGGGAGCTGTTTTTT
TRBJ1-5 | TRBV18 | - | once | CASSPFPGDQPQHF | TGTGCCAGCTCACCTTTCCCGGGGGATCAGCCCCAGCATTTT
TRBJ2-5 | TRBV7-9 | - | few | CASSLGEVVTQYF | TGTGCCAGCAGCTTAGGCGAGGTAGTAACCCAGTACTTC
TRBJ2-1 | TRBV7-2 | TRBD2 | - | CASSITSGVYNEQFF | TGTGCCAGCAGCATTACTAGCGGAGTCTACAATGAGCAGTTCTTC
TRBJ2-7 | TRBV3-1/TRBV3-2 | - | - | CASSQESGHPQGQYF | TGTGCCAGCAGCCAAGAATCTGGGCACCCTCAAGGGCAGTACTTC
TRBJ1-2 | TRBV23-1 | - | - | CASSLQRGETYGYTF | TGCGCCAGCAGTCTCCAACGGGGAGAAACCTATGGCTACACCTTC
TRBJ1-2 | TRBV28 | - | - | CASSFSQTNYGYTF | TGTGCCAGCAGTTTCAGTCAAACTAACTATGGCTACACCTTC
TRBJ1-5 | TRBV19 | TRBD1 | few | CASKGQGYQPQHF | TGTGCCAGTAAGGGACAGGGCTATCAGCCCCAGCATTTT
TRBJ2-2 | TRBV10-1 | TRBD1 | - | CASSDSRPGGQLNTGELFF | TGCGCCAGCAGTGATTCACGGCCAGGGGGCCAGTTGAACACCGGGGAGCTGTTTTTT
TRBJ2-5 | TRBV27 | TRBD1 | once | CASSAPGQGGKTQYF | TGTGCCAGCAGTGCACCGGGACAGGGTGGGAAGACCCAGTACTTC
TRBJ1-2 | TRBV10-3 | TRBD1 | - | CAISRQQGENYGYTF | TGTGCCATCAGTAGACAACAGGGGGAGAACTATGGCTACACCTTC
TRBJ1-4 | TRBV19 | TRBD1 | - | CASSSPGQGSEKLFF | TGTGCCAGTAGTAGCCCGGGACAGGGAAGTGAAAAACTGTTTTTT
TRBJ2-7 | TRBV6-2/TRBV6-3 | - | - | CASSYGPLSKQYF | TGTGCCAGCAGTTATGGGCCCCTTAGTAAGCAGTACTTC
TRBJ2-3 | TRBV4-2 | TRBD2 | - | CASSQDRGLAGLKGGTDTQYF | TGTGCCAGCAGCCAAGATCGCGGACTAGCGGGCCTCAAGGGGGGCACAGATACGCAGTATTTT
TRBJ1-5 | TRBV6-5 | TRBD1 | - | CASGQGNNQPQHF | TGTGCCAGCGGACAGGGTAACAATCAGCCCCAGCATTTT
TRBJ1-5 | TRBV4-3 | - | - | CASSQDIGDQPQHF | TGCGCCAGCAGCCAAGATATCGGAGATCAGCCCCAGCATTTT
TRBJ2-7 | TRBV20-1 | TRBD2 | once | CSASRLAGGPTGEQYF | TGCAGTGCTAGTCGGCTAGCGGGGGGGCCAACGGGTGAGCAGTACTTC
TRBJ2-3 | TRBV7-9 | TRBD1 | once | CASSSRTGVTDTQYF | TGTGCCAGCAGCTCCCGGACAGGGGTTACAGATACGCAGTATTTT
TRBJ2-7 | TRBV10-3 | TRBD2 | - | CAISESGGEQYF | TGTGCCATCAGTGAGTCGGGAGGGGAGCAGTACTTC
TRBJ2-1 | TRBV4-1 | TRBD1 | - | CASSQERTGANEQFF | TGCGCCAGCAGCCAAGAAAGGACAGGGGCGAATGAGCAGTTCTTC
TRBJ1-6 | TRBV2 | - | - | CASSSGTSHSPLHF | TGTGCCAGCAGCTCAGGGACTTCACATTCACCCCTCCACTTT
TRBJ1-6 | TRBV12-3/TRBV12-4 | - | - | CASSPSYSPLHF | TGTGCCAGCAGCCCGAGCTATTCACCCCTCCACTTT
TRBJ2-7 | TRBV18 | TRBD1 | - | CASSPQRTGVRNEQYF | TGTGCCAGCTCACCACAGAGAACAGGGGTCAGGAACGAGCAGTACTTC
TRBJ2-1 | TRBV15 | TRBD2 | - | CATSLSGGARYEQFF | TGTGCCACCAGCTTAAGCGGGGGGGCACGATATGAGCAGTTCTTC
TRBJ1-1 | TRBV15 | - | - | CATSRDQGGTEAFF | TGTGCCACCAGCAGAGATCAGGGAGGCACTGAAGCTTTCTTT
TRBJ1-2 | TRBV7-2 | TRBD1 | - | CASSLRQGANNNYGYTF | TGTGCCAGCAGCTTAAGACAGGGGGCTAACAATAACTATGGCTACACCTTC
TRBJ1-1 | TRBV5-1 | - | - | CASSPQGGVNTEAFF | TGCGCCAGCAGCCCACAGGGAGGGGTGAACACTGAAGCTTTCTTT
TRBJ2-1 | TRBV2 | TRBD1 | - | CASTATGPYNEQFF | TGTGCCAGCACGGCGACAGGGCCCTACAATGAGCAGTTCTTC
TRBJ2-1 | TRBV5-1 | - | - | CATAPTVRGTAYFF | TGCGCCACAGCCCCCACGGTACGCGGGACAGCATACTTCTTC
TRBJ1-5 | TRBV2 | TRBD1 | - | CASSRQGGDQPQHF | TGTGCCAGCAGTAGACAGGGGGGGGATCAGCCCCAGCATTTT
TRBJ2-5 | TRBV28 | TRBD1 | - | CASSSQGNETQYF | TGTGCCAGCAGTTCACAGGGGAACGAGACCCAGTACTTC
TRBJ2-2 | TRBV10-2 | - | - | CASSDLASANTGELFF | TGCGCCAGCAGTGATTTAGCTAGCGCGAACACCGGGGAGCTGTTTTTT
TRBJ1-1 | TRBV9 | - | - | CASSVGVALNTEAFF | TGTGCCAGCAGCGTAGGCGTAGCGTTGAACACTGAAGCTTTCTTT
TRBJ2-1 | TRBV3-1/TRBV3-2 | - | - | CASSQEERSRRNEQFF | TGTGCCAGCAGCCAAGAGGAGCGGAGCCGAAGGAATGAGCAGTTCTTC
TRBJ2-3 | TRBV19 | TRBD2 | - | CASNGAGGHTQYF | TGTGCCAGTAACGGGGCGGGGGGGCATACGCAGTATTTT
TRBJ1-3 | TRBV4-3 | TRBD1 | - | CASSQDRGRGNTIYF | TGCGCCAGCAGCCAAGACAGGGGGAGAGGAAACACCATATATTTT
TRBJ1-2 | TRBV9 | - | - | CASSAEGVPILGYTF | TGTGCCAGCAGCGCCGAGGGTGTCCCTATATTGGGCTACACCTTC
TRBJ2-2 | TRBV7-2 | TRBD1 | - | CASSQDRPNTGELFF | TGTGCCAGCAGCCAGGACAGGCCTAACACCGGGGAGCTGTTTTTT
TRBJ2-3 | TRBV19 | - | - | CASSMGGDTQYF | TGTGCCAGTAGTATGGGGGGAGATACGCAGTATTTT
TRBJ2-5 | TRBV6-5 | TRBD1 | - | CASTRDSKRQETQYF | TGTGCCAGCACCCGGGACAGCAAGCGACAAGAGACCCAGTACTTC
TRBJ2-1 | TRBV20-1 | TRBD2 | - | CSAQLAFEQFF | TGCAGTGCTCAACTAGCGTTTGAGCAGTTCTTC
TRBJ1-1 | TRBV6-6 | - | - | CASSYDRKNTEAFF | TGTGCCAGCAGTTACGACAGGAAGAACACTGAAGCTTTCTTT